This TCR beta chain was identified during a study of cytomegalovirus exposure and HLA in healthy donors. PCR used 60 Vbeta primers and 13 Jbeta primers. TCRdb's table, derived via immunoSEQ multiplex PCR, lists solely in-frame clones and lacks some. Among some 160,000 clones, around 73% were seen once, and the ten largest hold about 4.9%. The CDR3 consists of 16 residues. V gave up 5 bases and J gave up 12 bases; unmatched junction bases: 10. Germline CDR1 reads SEHNR; CDR2 reads FQNEAQ (reference sequence). This receptor was taken from a woman under 30 in good health and CMV-seropositive. This chain connects TRBV7-9 to TRBJ2-1; TRBD2 matches at 16 bases. The sequencing sample was made of PBMCs. For the CDR3, the DNA is TGTGCCAGCAGCCTAGGGACTAGCGGGGGGGCAAACGTGCAGTTCTTC. Encoded protein: CASSLGTSGGANVQFF.